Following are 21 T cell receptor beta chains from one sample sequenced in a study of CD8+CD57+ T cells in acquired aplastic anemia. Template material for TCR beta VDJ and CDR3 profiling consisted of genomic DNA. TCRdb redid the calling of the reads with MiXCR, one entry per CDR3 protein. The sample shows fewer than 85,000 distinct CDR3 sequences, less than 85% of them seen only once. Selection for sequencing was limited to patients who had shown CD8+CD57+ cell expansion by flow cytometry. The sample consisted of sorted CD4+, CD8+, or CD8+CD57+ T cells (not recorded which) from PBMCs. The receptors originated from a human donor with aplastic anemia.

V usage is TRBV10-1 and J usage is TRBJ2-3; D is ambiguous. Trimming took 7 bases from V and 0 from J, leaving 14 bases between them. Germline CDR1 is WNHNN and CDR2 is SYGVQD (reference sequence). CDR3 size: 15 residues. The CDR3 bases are TGCGCCAGCACTTTGAATGGGGATAGCACAGATACGCAGTATTTT. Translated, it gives CASTLNGDSTDTQYF.

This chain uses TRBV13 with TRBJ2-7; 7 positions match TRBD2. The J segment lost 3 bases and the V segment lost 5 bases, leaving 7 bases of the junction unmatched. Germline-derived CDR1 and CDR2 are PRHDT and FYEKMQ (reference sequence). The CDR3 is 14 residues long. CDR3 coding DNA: TGTGCCAGCAGCCCAACGGGGACTATCTACGAGCAGTACTTC. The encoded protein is CASSPTGTIYEQYF.

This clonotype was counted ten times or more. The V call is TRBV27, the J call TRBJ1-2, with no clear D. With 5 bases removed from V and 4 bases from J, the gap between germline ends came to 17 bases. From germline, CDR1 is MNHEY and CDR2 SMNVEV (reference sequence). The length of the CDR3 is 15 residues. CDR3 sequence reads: CASSPWTDTSYGYTF. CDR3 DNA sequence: TGTGCCAGCAGTCCTTGGACCGATACATCCTATGGCTACACCTTC.

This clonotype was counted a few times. The CDR3 region has the DNA TGTGCCACCAGCAGAGATGTCCAGGGATCCGAGCAGTACTTC. This sequence encodes CATSRDVQGSEQYF. The chain carries TRBV15 and TRBJ2-7; tentative D call: TRBD1 (5 bases). This CDR3 contains 14 residues. Per germline, CDR1 LNHNV and CDR2 YYDKDF (reference sequence). V lost 0 bases to trimming and J lost 6 bases, with 12 bases between them.

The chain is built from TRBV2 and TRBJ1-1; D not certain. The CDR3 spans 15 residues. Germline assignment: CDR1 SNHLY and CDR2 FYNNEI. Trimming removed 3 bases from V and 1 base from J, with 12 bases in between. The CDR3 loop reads CASSEGNGWNTEAFF. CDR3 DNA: TGTGCCAGCAGTGAGGGGAATGGTTGGAACACTGAAGCTTTCTTT.

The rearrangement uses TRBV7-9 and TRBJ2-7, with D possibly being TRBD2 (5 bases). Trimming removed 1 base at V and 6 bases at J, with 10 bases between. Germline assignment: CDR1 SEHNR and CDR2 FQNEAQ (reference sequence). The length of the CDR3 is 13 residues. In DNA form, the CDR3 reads TGTGCCAGCAGCTTAGTGCTAGCTCCCGAGCAGTACTTC. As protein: CASSLVLAPEQYF.

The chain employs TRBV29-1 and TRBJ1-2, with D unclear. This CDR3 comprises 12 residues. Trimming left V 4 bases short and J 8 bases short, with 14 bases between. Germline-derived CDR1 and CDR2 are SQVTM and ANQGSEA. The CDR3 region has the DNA TGCAGCGTTGGGCCAACCCTGCAAGGCTACACCTTC. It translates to CSVGPTLQGYTF.

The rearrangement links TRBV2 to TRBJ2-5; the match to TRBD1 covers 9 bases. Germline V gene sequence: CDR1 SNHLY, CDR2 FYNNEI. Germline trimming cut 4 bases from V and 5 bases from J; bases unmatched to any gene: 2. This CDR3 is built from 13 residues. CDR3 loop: CASSGTGEETQYF. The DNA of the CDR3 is TGTGCCAGCAGTGGGACAGGGGAGGAGACCCAGTACTTC. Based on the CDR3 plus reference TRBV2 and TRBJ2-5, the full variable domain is EPEVTQTPSHQVTQMGQEVILRCVPISNHLYFYWYRQILGQKVEFLVSFYNNEISEKSEIFDDQFSVERPDGSNFTLKIRSTKLEDSAMYFCASSGTGEETQYFGPGTRLLVL.

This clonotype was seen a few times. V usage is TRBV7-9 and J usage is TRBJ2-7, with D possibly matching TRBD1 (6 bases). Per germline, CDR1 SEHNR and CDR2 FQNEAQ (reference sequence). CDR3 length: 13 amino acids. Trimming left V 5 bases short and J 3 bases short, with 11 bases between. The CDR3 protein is CASSPTGIYEQYF. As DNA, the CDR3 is TGTGCCAGCAGCCCCACAGGGATCTACGAGCAGTACTTC.

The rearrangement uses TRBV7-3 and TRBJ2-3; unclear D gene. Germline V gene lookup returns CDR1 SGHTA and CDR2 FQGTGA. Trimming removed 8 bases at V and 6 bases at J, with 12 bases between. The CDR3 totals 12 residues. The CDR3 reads CASLTPGDTQYF. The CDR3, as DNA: TGTGCCAGCTTAACTCCCGGGGATACGCAGTATTTT.

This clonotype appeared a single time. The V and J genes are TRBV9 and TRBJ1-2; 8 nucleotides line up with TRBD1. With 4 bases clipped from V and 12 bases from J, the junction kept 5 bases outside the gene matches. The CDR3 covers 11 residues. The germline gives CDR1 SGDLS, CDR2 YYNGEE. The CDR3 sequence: CASSQTGGHTF. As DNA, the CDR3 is TGTGCCAGCAGCCAAACAGGGGGACACACCTTC.

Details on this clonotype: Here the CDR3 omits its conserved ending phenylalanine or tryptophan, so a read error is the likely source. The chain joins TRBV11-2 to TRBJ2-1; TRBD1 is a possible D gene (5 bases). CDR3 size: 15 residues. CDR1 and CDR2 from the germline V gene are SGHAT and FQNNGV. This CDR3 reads CACSASRALYNEQFL. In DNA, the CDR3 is TGTGCCTGCAGTGCGTCCAGGGCCCTCTACAATGAGCAGTTCCTC.

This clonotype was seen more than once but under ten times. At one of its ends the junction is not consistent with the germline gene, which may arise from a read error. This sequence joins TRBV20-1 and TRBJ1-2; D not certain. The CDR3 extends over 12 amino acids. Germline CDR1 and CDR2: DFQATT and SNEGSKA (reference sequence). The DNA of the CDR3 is TGCAGTGCAAAGATCGGGCAGACCTTGGCTTACTTC. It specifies CSAKIGQTLAYF.

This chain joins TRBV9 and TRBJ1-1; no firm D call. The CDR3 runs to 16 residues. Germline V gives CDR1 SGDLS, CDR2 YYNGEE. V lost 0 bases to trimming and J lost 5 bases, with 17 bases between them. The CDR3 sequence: CASSVVTRSGGTEAFF. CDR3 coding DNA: TGTGCCAGCAGCGTAGTGACCCGCTCAGGAGGTACTGAAGCTTTCTTT.

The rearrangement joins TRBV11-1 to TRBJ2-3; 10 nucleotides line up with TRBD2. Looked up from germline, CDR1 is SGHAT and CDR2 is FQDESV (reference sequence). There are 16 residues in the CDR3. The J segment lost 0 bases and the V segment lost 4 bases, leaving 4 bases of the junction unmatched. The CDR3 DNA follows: TGTGCCAGCAGCTCAGGGACTAGCGTAAGCACAGATACGCAGTATTTT. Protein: CASSSGTSVSTDTQYF. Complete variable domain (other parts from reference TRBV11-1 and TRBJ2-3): EAEVAQSPRYKITEKSQAVAFWCDPISGHATLYWYRQILGQGPELLVQFQDESVVDDSQLPKDRFSAERLKGVDSTLKIQPAELGDSAMYLCASSSGTSVSTDTQYFGPGTRLTVL.

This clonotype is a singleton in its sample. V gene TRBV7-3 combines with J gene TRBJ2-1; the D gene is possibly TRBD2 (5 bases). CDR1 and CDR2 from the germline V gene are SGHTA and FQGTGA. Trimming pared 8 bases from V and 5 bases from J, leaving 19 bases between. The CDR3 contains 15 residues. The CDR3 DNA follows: TGTGCCAGCTCCGTTGGTCGGGAATACAACAATGAGCAGTTCTTC. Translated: CASSVGREYNNEQFF.

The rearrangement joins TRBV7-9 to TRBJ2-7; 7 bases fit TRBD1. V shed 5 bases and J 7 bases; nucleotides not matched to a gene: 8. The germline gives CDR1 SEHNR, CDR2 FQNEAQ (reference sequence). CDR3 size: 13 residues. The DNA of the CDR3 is TGTGCCAGCAGCCCTGGGACAGTAAGGGAGCAGTACTTC. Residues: CASSPGTVREQYF.

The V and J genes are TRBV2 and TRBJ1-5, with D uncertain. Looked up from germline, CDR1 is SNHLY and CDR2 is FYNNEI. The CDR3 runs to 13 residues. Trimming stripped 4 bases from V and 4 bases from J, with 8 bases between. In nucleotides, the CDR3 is TGTGCCAGCAGTGGAGACGGGAATCAGCCCCAGCATTTT. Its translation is CASSGDGNQPQHF.

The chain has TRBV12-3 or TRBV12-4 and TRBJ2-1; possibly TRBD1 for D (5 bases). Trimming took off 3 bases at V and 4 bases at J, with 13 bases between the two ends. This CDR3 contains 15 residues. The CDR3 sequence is CASSLLNRQYNEQFF. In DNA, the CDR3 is TGTGCCAGCAGTTTGTTGAACAGACAGTACAATGAGCAGTTCTTC.

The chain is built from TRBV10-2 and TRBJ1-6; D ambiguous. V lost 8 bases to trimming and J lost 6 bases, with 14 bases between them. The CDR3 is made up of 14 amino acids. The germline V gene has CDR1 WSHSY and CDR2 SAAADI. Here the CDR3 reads CASRTTASNSPLHF. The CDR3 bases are TGCGCCAGCCGAACAACAGCGAGTAATTCACCCCTCCACTTT.

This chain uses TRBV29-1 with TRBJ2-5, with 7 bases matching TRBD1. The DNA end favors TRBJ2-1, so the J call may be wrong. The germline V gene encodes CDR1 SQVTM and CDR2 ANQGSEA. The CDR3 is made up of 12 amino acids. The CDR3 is CSVRQGIWEQFF. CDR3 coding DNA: TGCAGCGTGAGACAGGGAATATGGGAGCAGTTCTTC.